This passage covers 8 T cell receptor beta chains from one sample sequenced in a study of early T cells in non-severe SARS-CoV-2 infection. One entry per CDR3 protein, called by TCRdb with MiXCR from the 5' RACE reads. The table shows nearly 110,000 distinct CDR3 sequences, with 11% occurring only once. The material sequenced was whole blood. The source of these receptors is an adult who was a healthcare worker with PCR-confirmed SARS-CoV-2 infection or an uninfected control (not recorded which).

The rearrangement joins TRBV7-8 to TRBJ2-7; D might be TRBD2 (5 bases). The CDR3 runs 14 residues. The germline V gene has CDR1 SGHVS and CDR2 FQNEAQ. Trimming removed 5 bases at V and 2 bases at J, with 13 bases between. CDR3 amino acids: CASSPGKGPYEQYF. For the CDR3, the DNA is TGTGCCAGCAGCCCCGGGAAAGGGCCCTACGAGCAGTACTTC.

The chain links TRBV7-8 to TRBJ2-3, with D possibly TRBD2 on 6 matching bases. V lost 5 bases, J lost 2 bases, and 17 bases lay in between. CDR3 length: 16 residues. Germline V lookup: CDR1 SGHVS, CDR2 FQNEAQ. The CDR3 sequence is CASSGQGLQVTDTQYF. CDR3 bases: TGTGCCAGCAGCGGGCAGGGACTTCAGGTCACAGATACGCAGTATTTT.

This clonotype was detected a few times. The gene calls are TRBV5-6 and TRBJ2-7; D ambiguous. CDR1 is SGHDT and CDR2 is YYEEEE in the germline V gene. The CDR3 consists of 14 residues. V was pared by 3 bases and J by 7 bases, with 17 bases between. Here the CDR3 reads CASSSGPASWEQYF. DNA of the CDR3: TGTGCCAGCAGCTCAGGACCCGCGTCGTGGGAGCAGTACTTC.

V usage is TRBV4-1 and J usage is TRBJ2-5; the D is unclear. This CDR3 contains 14 residues. The germline V gene encodes CDR1 MGHRA and CDR2 YSYEKL. V was cut by 1 base and J by 4 bases, with 10 bases left in between. CDR3 residues: CASSQGLGIETQYF. The CDR3 nucleotides read TGCGCCAGCAGCCAAGGGCTGGGTATAGAGACCCAGTACTTC.

This clonotype was counted a few times. The junction departs from the called germline gene at one end, perhaps through a read error. V usage is TRBV5-1 and J usage is TRBJ2-5; no definite D call. Germline CDR1 and CDR2: SGHRS and YFSETQ. The CDR3 has 14 residues. This chain's CDR3 is CASSPPGLQGTQYF. Written as DNA, the CDR3 is TGCGCCAGCAGCCCCCCGGGCCTCCAAGGGACCCAGTACTTC.

The CDR3 region is CASSVDRGEQYF. Written as DNA, the CDR3 is TGCGCCAGCAGCGTGGACAGGGGCGAGCAGTACTTC. The rearrangement uses TRBV5-1 and TRBJ2-7; TRBD1 agrees at 9 bases. The junction had 2 bases not matched to a gene; V was cut back by 4 bases and J by 6 bases. The CDR3 is 12 residues long. From germline, CDR1 is SGHRS and CDR2 YFSETQ.

This clonotype turned up a few times. This chain joins TRBV5-1 and TRBJ2-5; TRBD2 agrees at 10 bases. Germline V CDR1 and CDR2: SGHRS, YFSETQ. The CDR3 consists of 14 residues. Trimming at V came to 2 bases and at J to 5 bases, leaving 3 bases not matched to a gene. The CDR3 loop reads CASSLGSGRETQYF. Here the CDR3 DNA reads TGCGCCAGCAGCTTAGGTAGCGGGAGGGAGACCCAGTACTTC. Using reference TRBV5-1 and TRBJ2-5 for the parts outside the CDR3, the full variable domain is KAGVTQTPRYLIKTRGQQVTLSCSPISGHRSVSWYQQTPGQGLQFLFEYFSETQRNKGNFPGRFSGRQFSNSRSEMNVSTLELGDSALYLCASSLGSGRETQYFGPGTRLLVL.

This clonotype appeared a few times. The V call is TRBV20-1, the J call TRBJ2-7; a weak D match, TRBD1 (6 bases). V shed 0 bases and J shed 5 bases, with 8 bases lying between them. Germline CDR1 DFQATT, CDR2 SNEGSKA (reference sequence). The length of the CDR3 is 12 residues. The CDR3 DNA reads TGCAGTGCTAGAGAACAGGGCCACGAGCAGTACTTC. Its translation: CSAREQGHEQYF.